This TCR beta chain comes out of a study of blood T cell repertoires in COVID-19. Study at large: COVID-19 samples from acute and convalescent phases originated in the United States, Italy and Spain.

Each participant's cohort was designated according to participant-reported clinical history. Germline CDR1 is SGHNT and CDR2 is YENEEA. This CDR3 is built from 19 residues. Trimming took off 2 bases at V and 1 base at J, with 23 bases between the two ends. Original data processing: Amplified reference gene primers provided the basis for estimating nucleated cell counts. Some clones are missing from TCRdb's copy, which holds only in-frame ones; the method was immunoSEQ multiplex PCR. V, J and clone size reflect that table, while D and trimming were determined from the DNA. The sample carries 100,000 to 150,000 clones, about 88% recorded once.

The TCR comes from a woman aged 45-59 years who had recovered from COVID-19. The sequenced sample consisted of PBMCs or T cells enriched from blood (not recorded which). V and J are TRBV11-3 and TRBJ1-1, with D maybe TRBD1 (6 bases). CDR3 nucleotides: TGTGCCAGCAGCTTACGTAGTGTAGAGGGGACAAAAAGGAACACTGAAGCTTTCTTT. It yields the protein CASSLRSVEGTKRNTEAFF.